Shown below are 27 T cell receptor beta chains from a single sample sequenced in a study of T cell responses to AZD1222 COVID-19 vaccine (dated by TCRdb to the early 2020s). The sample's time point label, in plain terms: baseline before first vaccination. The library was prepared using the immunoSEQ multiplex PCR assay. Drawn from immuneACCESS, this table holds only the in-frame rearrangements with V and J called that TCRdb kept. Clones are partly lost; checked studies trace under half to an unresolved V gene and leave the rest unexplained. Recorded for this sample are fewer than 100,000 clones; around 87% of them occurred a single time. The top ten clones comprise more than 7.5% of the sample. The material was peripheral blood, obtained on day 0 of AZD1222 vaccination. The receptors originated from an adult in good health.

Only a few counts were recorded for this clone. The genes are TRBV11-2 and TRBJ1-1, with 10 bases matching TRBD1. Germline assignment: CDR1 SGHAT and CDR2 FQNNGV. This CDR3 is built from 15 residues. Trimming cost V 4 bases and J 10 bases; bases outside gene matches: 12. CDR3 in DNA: TGTGCCAGCAGCTCCCAGGGGGGGACAGGGGTTGGAGCTTTCTTT. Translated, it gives CASSSQGGTGVGAFF.

CDR3 region: CASSLGWGRVMGTNEQFF. The CDR3 nucleotides read TGTGCCAGCAGCTTAGGATGGGGCAGGGTCATGGGTACCAATGAGCAGTTCTTC. The rearrangement links TRBV11-2 to TRBJ2-1; possibly TRBD1 for D (5 bases). CDR3 length: 18 amino acids. From germline, CDR1 is SGHAT and CDR2 FQNNGV. The germline V and J ends were trimmed by 1 base and 6 bases, with 22 bases remaining between them.

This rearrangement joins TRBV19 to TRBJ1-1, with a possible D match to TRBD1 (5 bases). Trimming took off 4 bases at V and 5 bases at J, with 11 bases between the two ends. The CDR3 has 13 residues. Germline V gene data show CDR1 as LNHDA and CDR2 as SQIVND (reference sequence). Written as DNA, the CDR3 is TGTGCCAGTAGTAACTCCGGGGGGACTGAAGCTTTCTTT. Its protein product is CASSNSGGTEAFF.

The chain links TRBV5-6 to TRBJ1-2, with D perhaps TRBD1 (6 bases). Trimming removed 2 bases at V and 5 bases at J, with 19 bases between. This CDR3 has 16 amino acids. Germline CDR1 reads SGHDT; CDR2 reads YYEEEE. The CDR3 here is CASSLSSTEGVYGYTF. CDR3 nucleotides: TGTGCCAGCAGCTTATCAAGCACTGAGGGGGTTTATGGCTACACCTTC.

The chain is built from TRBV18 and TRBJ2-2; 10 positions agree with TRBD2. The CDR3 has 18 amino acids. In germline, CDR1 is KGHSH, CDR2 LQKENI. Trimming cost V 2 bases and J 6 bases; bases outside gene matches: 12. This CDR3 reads CASSPTTSGSLTAGELFF. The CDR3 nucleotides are TGTGCCAGCTCACCAACGACTAGCGGGTCACTAACGGCCGGGGAGCTGTTTTTT.

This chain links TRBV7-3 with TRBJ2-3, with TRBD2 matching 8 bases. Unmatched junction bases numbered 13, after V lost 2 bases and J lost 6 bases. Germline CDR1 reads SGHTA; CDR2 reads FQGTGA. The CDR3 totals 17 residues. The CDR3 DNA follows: TGTGCCAGCAGCTTATTCCCCTCGGGGGGGGCGTTTGATACGCAGTATTTT. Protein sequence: CASSLFPSGGAFDTQYF.

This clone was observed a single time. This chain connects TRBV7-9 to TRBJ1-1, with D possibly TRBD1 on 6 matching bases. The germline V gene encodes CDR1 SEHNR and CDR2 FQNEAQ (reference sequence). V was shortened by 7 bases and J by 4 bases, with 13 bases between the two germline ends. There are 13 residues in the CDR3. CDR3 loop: CASTGASGTEAFF. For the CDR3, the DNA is TGTGCCAGCACGGGGGCGAGTGGCACTGAAGCTTTCTTT. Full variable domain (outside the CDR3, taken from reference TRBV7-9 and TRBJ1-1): DTGVSQNPRHKITKRGQNVTFRCDPISEHNRLYWYRQTLGQGPEFLTYFQNEAQLEKSRLLSDRFSAERPKGSFSTLEIQRTEQGDSAMYLCASTGASGTEAFFGQGTRLTVV.

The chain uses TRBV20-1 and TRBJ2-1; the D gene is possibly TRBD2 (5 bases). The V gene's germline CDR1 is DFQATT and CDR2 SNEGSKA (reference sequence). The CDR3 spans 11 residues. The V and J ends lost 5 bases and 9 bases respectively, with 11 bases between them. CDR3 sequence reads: CSAGRGAEQFF. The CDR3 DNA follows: TGCAGTGCTGGTCGGGGAGCTGAGCAGTTCTTC.

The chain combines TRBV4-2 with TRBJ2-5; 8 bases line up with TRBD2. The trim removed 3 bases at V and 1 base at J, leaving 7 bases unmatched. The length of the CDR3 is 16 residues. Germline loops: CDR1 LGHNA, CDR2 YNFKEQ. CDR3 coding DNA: TGTGCCAGCAGCCAGCTCGCGGGGGGACCCCAAGAGACCCAGTACTTC. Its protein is CASSQLAGGPQETQYF.

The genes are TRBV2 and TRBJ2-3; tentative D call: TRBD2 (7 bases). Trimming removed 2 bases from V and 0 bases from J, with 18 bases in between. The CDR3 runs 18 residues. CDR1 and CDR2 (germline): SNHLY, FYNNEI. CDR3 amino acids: CASSEMGASGSSTDTQYF. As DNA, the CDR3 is TGTGCCAGCAGTGAAATGGGGGCTAGCGGTTCTAGCACAGATACGCAGTATTTT.

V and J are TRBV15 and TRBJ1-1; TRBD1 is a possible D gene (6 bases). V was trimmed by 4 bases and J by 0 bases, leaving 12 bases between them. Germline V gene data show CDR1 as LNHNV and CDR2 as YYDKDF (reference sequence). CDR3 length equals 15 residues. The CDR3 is CATSTDRNMNTEAFF. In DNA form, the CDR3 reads TGTGCCACCAGCACCGACAGGAACATGAACACTGAAGCTTTCTTT.

The CDR3 DNA reads as TGCGCCAGCAGCTTGACAGCACTTAACTATGGCTACACCTTC. Translation: CASSLTALNYGYTF. The chain recombines TRBV5-1 with TRBJ1-2; D is unclear. The V gene lost 1 base and the J gene lost 1 base, with 8 bases spanning the gap. This CDR3 has 14 residues. Germline loops: CDR1 SGHRS, CDR2 YFSETQ. The full variable domain, rest sourced from reference TRBV5-1 and TRBJ1-2, is KAGVTQTPRYLIKTRGQQVTLSCSPISGHRSVSWYQQTPGQGLQFLFEYFSETQRNKGNFPGRFSGRQFSNSRSEMNVSTLELGDSALYLCASSLTALNYGYTFGSGTRLTVV.

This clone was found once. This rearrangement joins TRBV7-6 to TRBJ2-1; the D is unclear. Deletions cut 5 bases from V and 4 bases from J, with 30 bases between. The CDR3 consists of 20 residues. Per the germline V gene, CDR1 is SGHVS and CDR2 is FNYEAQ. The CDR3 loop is CASSETNKNHRRISYNEQFF. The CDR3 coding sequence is TGTGCCAGCAGCGAAACCAACAAAAATCACCGTCGGATATCGTACAATGAGCAGTTCTTC.

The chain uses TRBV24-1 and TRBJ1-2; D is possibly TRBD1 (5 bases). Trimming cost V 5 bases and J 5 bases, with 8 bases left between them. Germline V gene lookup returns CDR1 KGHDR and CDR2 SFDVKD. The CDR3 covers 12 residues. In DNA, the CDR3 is TGTGCCACCAGTGGCGGGGGTTATGGCTACACCTTC. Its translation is CATSGGGYGYTF.

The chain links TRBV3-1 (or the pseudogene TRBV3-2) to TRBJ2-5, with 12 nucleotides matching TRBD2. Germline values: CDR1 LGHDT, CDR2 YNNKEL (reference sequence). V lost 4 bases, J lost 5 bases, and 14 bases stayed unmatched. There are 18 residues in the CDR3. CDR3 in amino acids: CASSLGASGGAVPETQYF. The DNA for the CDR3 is TGTGCCAGCAGCCTGGGGGCTAGCGGGGGGGCGGTTCCGGAGACCCAGTACTTC.

The CDR3 sequence is CASSKVLVGEKLFF. CDR3 in DNA: TGTGCCAGCAGCAAGGTTTTGGTGGGTGAAAAACTGTTTTTT. The V gene is TRBV5-6, the J gene TRBJ1-4; D is unclear. The CDR3 covers 14 residues. Trimming removed 4 bases at V and 7 bases at J, with 14 bases between. Germline CDR1 and CDR2: SGHDT and YYEEEE. Filled out from reference TRBV5-6 and TRBJ1-4, the complete variable domain reads DAGVTQSPTHLIKTRGQQVTLRCSPKSGHDTVSWYQQALGQGPQFIFQYYEEEERQRGNFPDRFSGHQFPNYSSELNVNALLLGDSALYLCASSKVLVGEKLFFGSGTQLSVL.

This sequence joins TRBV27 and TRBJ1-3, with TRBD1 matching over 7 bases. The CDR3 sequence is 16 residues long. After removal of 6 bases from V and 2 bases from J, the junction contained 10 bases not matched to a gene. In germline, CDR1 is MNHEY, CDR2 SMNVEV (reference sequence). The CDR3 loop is CASSSRSTGTGNTIYF. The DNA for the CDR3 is TGTGCCAGCAGCAGCCGATCGACAGGGACTGGAAACACCATATATTTT.

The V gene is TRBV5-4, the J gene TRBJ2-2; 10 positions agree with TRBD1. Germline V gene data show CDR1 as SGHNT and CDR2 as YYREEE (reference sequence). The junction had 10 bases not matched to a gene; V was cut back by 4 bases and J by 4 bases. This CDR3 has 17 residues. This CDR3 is CASSPATGQGFTGELFF. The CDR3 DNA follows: TGTGCCAGCAGCCCCGCAACGGGACAGGGGTTCACCGGGGAGCTGTTTTTT.

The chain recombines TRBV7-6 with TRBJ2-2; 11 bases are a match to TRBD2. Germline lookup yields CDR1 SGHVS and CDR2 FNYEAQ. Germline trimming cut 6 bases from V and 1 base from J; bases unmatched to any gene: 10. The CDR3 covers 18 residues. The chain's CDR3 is CASSSALGLAGNTGELFF. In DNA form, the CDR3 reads TGTGCCAGCAGTTCTGCCCTCGGACTAGCGGGGAACACCGGGGAGCTGTTTTTT.

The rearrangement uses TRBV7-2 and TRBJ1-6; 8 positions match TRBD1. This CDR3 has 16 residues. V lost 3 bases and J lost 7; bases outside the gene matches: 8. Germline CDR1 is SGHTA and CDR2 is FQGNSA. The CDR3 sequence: CASSFRDRFGNSPLHF. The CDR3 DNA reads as TGTGCCAGCAGCTTCCGGGACAGGTTCGGAAATTCACCCCTCCACTTT.

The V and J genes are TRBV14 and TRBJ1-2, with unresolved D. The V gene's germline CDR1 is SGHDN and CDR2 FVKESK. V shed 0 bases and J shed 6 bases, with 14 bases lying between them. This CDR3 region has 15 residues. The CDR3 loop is CASSQESPRRDGYTF. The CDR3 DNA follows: TGTGCCAGCAGCCAAGAATCCCCACGGAGGGATGGCTACACCTTC.

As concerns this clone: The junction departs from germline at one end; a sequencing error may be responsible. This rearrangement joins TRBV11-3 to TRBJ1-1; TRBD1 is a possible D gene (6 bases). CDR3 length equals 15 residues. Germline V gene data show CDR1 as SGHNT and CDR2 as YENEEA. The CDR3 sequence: CASSLGQGKNAEAFF. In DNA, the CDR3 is TGTGCCAGCAGCTTAGGGCAGGGGAAGAACGCTGAAGCTTTCTTT.

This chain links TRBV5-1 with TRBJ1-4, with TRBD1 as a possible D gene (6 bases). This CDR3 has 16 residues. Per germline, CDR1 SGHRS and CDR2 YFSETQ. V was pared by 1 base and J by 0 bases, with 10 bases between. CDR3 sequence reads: CASSLRGAATNEKLFF. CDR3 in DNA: TGCGCCAGCAGCTTGAGGGGGGCCGCAACTAATGAAAAACTGTTTTTT.

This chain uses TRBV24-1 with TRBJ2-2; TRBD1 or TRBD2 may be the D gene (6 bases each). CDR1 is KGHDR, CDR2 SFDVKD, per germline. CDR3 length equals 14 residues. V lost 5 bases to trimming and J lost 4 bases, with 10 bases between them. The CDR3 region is CATSGLGGTGELFF. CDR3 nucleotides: TGTGCCACCAGTGGACTAGGGGGCACCGGGGAGCTGTTTTTT.

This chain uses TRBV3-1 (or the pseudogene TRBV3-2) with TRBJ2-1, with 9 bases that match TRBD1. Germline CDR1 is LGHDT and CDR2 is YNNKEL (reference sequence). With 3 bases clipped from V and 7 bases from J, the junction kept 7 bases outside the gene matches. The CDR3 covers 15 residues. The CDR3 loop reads CASSQGQGYWNEQFF. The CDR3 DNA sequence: TGTGCCAGCAGCCAGGGACAGGGATATTGGAATGAGCAGTTCTTC.

CDR3 in DNA: TGTGCCAGCAGCGCCTACACAGGGAACACTGAAGCTTTCTTT. Its translation is CASSAYTGNTEAFF. J is TRBJ1-1 and V is TRBV9, with a possible D match to TRBD1 (5 bases). The V gene's germline CDR1 is SGDLS and CDR2 YYNGEE. The CDR3 is 14 amino acids. Trimming left V 3 bases short and J 1 base short, with 10 bases between. Looking up the rest from reference TRBV9 and TRBJ1-1 gives the full variable domain: DSGVTQTPKHLITATGQRVTLRCSPRSGDLSVYWYQQSLDQGLQFLIQYYNGEERAKGNILERFSAQQFPDLHSELNLSSLELGDSALYFCASSAYTGNTEAFFGQGTRLTVV.

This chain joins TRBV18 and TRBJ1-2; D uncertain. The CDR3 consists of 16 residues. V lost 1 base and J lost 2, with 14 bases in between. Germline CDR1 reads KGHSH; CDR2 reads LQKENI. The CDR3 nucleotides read TGTGCCAGCTCACCACAGTTCGACATTGGCAACTATGGCTACACCTTC. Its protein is CASSPQFDIGNYGYTF.